What follows are 5 T cell receptor beta chains derived from one specimen sequenced in a study of OX40 agonist ivuxolimab in advanced cancers. Repertoires were generated with immunoSEQ multiplex PCR, while TCRdb's copy carries only in-frame clones and drops some. The sample yields roughly 20,000 clones, roughly 84% seen once. Specimen: CD4+ or CD8+ T cells sorted from blood, collected in a trial of the OX40 agonist ivuxolimab. These receptors were collected from an adult with an advanced solid tumor such as melanoma, head and neck, liver or kidney cancer.

The chain recombines TRBV5-1 with TRBJ2-1; 8 bases are a match to TRBD2. Germline CDR1 reads SGHRS; CDR2 reads YFSETQ. Germline trimming cut 4 bases from V and 6 bases from J; bases unmatched to any gene: 9. This CDR3 region has 15 residues. Written as DNA, the CDR3 is TGCGCCAGCAGCGCACCCGGGACTAGTGTCAATGAGCAGTTCTTC. As protein: CASSAPGTSVNEQFF.

The chain couples TRBV15 to TRBJ2-7; possible D gene TRBD2, 5 bases. Germline CDR1 and CDR2: LNHNV and YYDKDF (reference sequence). The CDR3 covers 12 residues. Trimming cost V 5 bases and J 7 bases, with 12 bases left between them. The CDR3 protein is CATSAPPGEQYF. For the CDR3, the DNA is TGTGCCACCAGCGCCCCCCCGGGGGAGCAGTACTTC.

V and J are TRBV13 and TRBJ1-5, with 7 bases aligning to TRBD1. Looked up from germline, CDR1 is PRHDT and CDR2 is FYEKMQ (reference sequence). The CDR3 length is 15 residues. The J segment lost 5 bases and the V segment lost 5 bases, leaving 9 bases of the junction unmatched. CDR3 sequence: CASSINRGWDQPQHF. CDR3 sequence (DNA): TGTGCCAGCAGCATTAACAGGGGTTGGGATCAGCCCCAGCATTTT.

J is TRBJ1-1 and V is TRBV7-9; D ambiguous. The CDR3 spans 14 residues. V was shortened by 1 base and J by 3 bases, with 9 bases between the two germline ends. Per germline, CDR1 SEHNR and CDR2 FQNEAQ (reference sequence). CDR3 bases: TGTGCCAGCAGCTTAGGGGGTGACTACACTGAAGCTTTCTTT. Translation: CASSLGGDYTEAFF.

The V call is TRBV6-1, the J call TRBJ2-7, with TRBD1 matching 10 bases. CDR1 is MNHNS, CDR2 SASEGT, per germline. This CDR3 comprises 14 residues. Losses at the gene ends were 5 bases for V and 6 bases for J; bases not matched to a gene: 7. This chain's CDR3 is CASSFGTGVLEQYF. In DNA, the CDR3 is TGTGCCAGCAGTTTTGGGACAGGGGTGCTCGAGCAGTACTTC.